This is a list of T cell receptor beta chains from one sample in a study of blood T cell repertoires in COVID-19. Here immunoSEQ multiplex PCR was the method, and the copy in TCRdb shows in-frame clones only, minus some. The sample yields about 310,000 clones, around 87% seen once. The sample comprised peripheral blood. These TCRs come from a man in his fifties with active or convalescent COVID-19. Each CDR3 is given with its conserved first and last residue. The D gene is left open where the match is weak. Size values are once, few and many counts, or a class for expanded clones, and some rows have none.

>TRBJ1-4|.|.|TRBV7-9
CASSSLTTNEKLFF
TGTGCCAGCAGCTCCCTAACGACTAATGAAAAACTGTTTTTT
>TRBJ2-7|TRBD2|.|TRBV24-1
CATSDYSGREYF
TGTGCCACCAGTGATTATAGCGGGAGAGAGTACTTC
>TRBJ1-5|TRBD1|.|TRBV3-1/TRBV3-2
CASSQGRGSFQPQHF
TGTGCCAGCAGCCAGGGCAGGGGGAGTTTCCAGCCCCAGCATTTT
>TRBJ2-3|TRBD1|.|TRBV5-6
CASSSGQGGRDTQYF
TGTGCCAGCAGCTCTGGACAGGGAGGCAGAGATACGCAGTATTTT
>TRBJ2-7|TRBD1|.|TRBV5-4
CASSVDRDYEQYF
TGTGCCAGCAGCGTAGACAGGGACTACGAGCAGTACTTC
>TRBJ1-5|.|.|TRBV5-8
CASSLQGNQPQHF
TGTGCCAGCAGCCTTCAGGGGAATCAGCCCCAGCATTTT
>TRBJ1-5|TRBD1|.|TRBV4-3
CASSQEGTGGNQPQHF
TGCGCCAGCAGCCAAGAGGGGACAGGGGGCAATCAGCCCCAGCATTTT
>TRBJ1-5|TRBD1|.|TRBV5-1
CASSASGGNQPQHF
TGCGCCAGCAGCGCCTCAGGGGGGAATCAGCCCCAGCATTTT
>TRBJ1-5|TRBD1|.|TRBV30
CAWSGQGPQPQHF
TGTGCCTGGAGTGGACAGGGTCCTCAGCCCCAGCATTTT
>TRBJ2-7|.|.|TRBV5-1
CASSLFPGALNEQYF
TGCGCCAGCAGCTTGTTTCCGGGAGCCCTGAACGAGCAGTACTTC
>TRBJ1-6|TRBD1|.|TRBV18
CASSPLGQGALGNSPLHF
TGTGCCAGCTCACCGTTGGGACAGGGGGCCTTGGGGAATTCACCCCTCCACTTT
>TRBJ1-5|.|once|TRBV14
CASSLGDRSNQPQHF
TGTGCCAGCAGCCTAGGCGACAGGAGCAATCAGCCCCAGCATTTT
>TRBJ1-5|.|.|TRBV28
CASSLGRDKYQPQHF
TGTGCCAGCAGTTTAGGAAGAGACAAATATCAGCCCCAGCATTTT
>TRBJ2-7|.|.|TRBV6-5
CATHLSRVAYEQYF
TGTGCCACCCACCTATCCAGGGTTGCCTACGAGCAGTACTTC
>TRBJ2-7|TRBD2|.|TRBV7-9
CASSLGAGGPREQYF
TGTGCCAGCAGCTTAGGAGCGGGAGGGCCTCGGGAGCAGTACTTC
>TRBJ1-2|TRBD1|.|TRBV5-1
CASSSQGRYGYTF
TGCGCCAGCAGCTCACAGGGGCGATATGGCTACACCTTC
>TRBJ2-1|.|.|TRBV5-1
CASSLFRGEQFF
TGCGCCAGCAGCTTGTTCCGGGGGGAGCAGTTCTTC
>TRBJ2-3|TRBD1|.|TRBV30
CAWSLQGVPSDTQYF
TGTGCCTGGAGTCTGCAGGGGGTTCCCTCAGATACGCAGTATTTT
>TRBJ1-6|.|few|TRBV19
CASSPDKLSPLHF
TGTGCCAGTAGTCCGGACAAGCTTTCACCCCTCCACTTT
>TRBJ2-2|TRBD2|.|TRBV2
CASTTSGAPGELFF
TGTGCCAGCACCACTAGCGGGGCTCCCGGGGAGCTGTTTTTT
>TRBJ1-2|TRBD1|.|TRBV18
CASSGDRANYGYTF
TGTGCCAGCTCCGGGGACAGAGCTAACTATGGCTACACCTTC
>TRBJ2-3|TRBD1|.|TRBV24-1
CATSDPGQGGVSSTDTQYF
TGTGCCACCAGTGATCCGGGACAGGGGGGGGTGTCTAGCACAGATACGCAGTATTTT
>TRBJ2-7|.|.|TRBV5-1
CASSLSGLEQYF
TGCGCCAGCAGCTTGTCAGGGCTCGAGCAGTACTTC
>TRBJ1-2|.|few|TRBV19
CASSIIGDGYTF
TGTGCCAGTAGTATAATAGGGGATGGCTACACCTTC
>TRBJ2-1|.|once|TRBV7-9
CASSHTSPNSYNEQFF
TGTGCCAGCAGCCACACTAGCCCAAATTCCTACAATGAGCAGTTCTTC
>TRBJ1-6|.|.|TRBV27
CASSLWSGTYNSPLHF
TGTGCCAGCAGTTTATGGTCAGGAACCTATAATTCACCCCTCCACTTT
>TRBJ1-2|TRBD1|.|TRBV7-9
CASSGEGAGYGYTF
TGTGCCAGCAGCGGAGAGGGGGCGGGTTATGGCTACACCTTC
>TRBJ1-4|.|few|TRBV27
CASSLRTVNEKLFF
TGTGCCAGCAGTTTACGGACAGTTAATGAAAAACTGTTTTTT
>TRBJ2-5|.|.|TRBV12-3/TRBV12-4
CASSYTRQETQYF
TGTGCCAGCAGTTACACTAGACAAGAGACCCAGTACTTC
>TRBJ1-2|.|.|TRBV6-5
CASSSSPSSGYTF
TGTGCCAGCAGCTCGAGTCCGTCTAGTGGCTACACCTTC
>TRBJ1-4|.|.|TRBV19
CASSRTTSTNEKLFF
TGTGCCAGTAGTCGGACAACCTCAACTAATGAAAAACTGTTTTTT
>TRBJ2-7|.|.|TRBV6-5
CASSYGGIPHEQYF
TGTGCCAGCAGTTATGGGGGGATACCCCACGAGCAGTACTTC
>TRBJ1-2|.|.|TRBV3-1/TRBV3-2
CASSRNREGGYTF
TGTGCCAGCAGCCGCAACAGGGAGGGTGGCTACACCTTC
>TRBJ1-1|.|.|TRBV9
CASSVIAGSEAFF
TGTGCCAGCAGCGTAATTGCTGGCAGTGAAGCTTTCTTT
>TRBJ1-4|TRBD1|.|TRBV2
CASSYDRGKLFF
TGTGCCAGCAGTTATGACAGGGGAAAACTGTTTTTT
>TRBJ2-7|.|.|TRBV7-2
CASSPTGGPYEQYF
TGTGCCAGCAGCCCCACCGGGGGGCCCTACGAGCAGTACTTC
>TRBJ1-2|.|once|TRBV28
CASSFAAAASF
TGTGCCAGCAGTTTCGCTGCGGCAGCTAGCTTC
>TRBJ1-1|TRBD1|.|TRBV24-1
CATSDPRTGNTEAFF
TGTGCCACCAGTGATCCAAGGACAGGGAACACTGAAGCTTTCTTT
>TRBJ1-2|TRBD1|.|TRBV9
CASSAQTGETGYTF
TGTGCCAGCAGCGCACAGACAGGGGAGACTGGCTACACCTTC
>TRBJ2-5|TRBD1|.|TRBV24-1
CATSGGTGHQETQYF
TGTGCCACCAGTGGGGGGACAGGTCACCAAGAGACCCAGTACTTC
>TRBJ2-7|.|.|TRBV6-5
CASSPPGSLREQYF
TGTGCCAGCAGTCCCCCCGGTTCACTGCGCGAGCAGTACTTC
>TRBJ2-2|.|.|TRBV19
CASSTQSAGELFF
TGTGCCAGTAGTACCCAGTCAGCCGGGGAGCTGTTTTTT
>TRBJ1-2|.|.|TRBV6-6
CASRGPGPHREGGYTF
TGTGCCAGCAGGGGACCCGGGCCTCACCGGGAGGGTGGCTACACCTTC
>TRBJ1-2|.|.|TRBV4-3
CASSQAARGGSYGYGYTF
TGCGCCAGCAGCCAAGCGGCAAGGGGCGGTAGCTATGGCTATGGCTACACCTTC
>TRBJ1-5|.|few|TRBV24-1
CATSLGDQPQHF
TGTGCCACCAGTTTAGGGGATCAGCCCCAGCATTTT
>TRBJ1-2|.|.|TRBV28
CASGRQVGSYGYTF
TGTGCCAGCGGTAGACAGGTGGGGTCCTATGGCTACACCTTC
>TRBJ1-5|.|once|TRBV4-1
CASSHQYQNQPQHF
TGCGCCAGCAGCCACCAGTACCAGAATCAGCCCCAGCATTTT
>TRBJ1-2|TRBD1|.|TRBV9
CASSRTGDYGYTF
TGTGCCAGCAGCAGGACAGGGGACTATGGCTACACCTTC
>TRBJ2-3|.|.|TRBV2
CASRPDTDTQYF
TGTGCCAGCAGGCCAGACACAGATACGCAGTATTTT